The 5 T cell receptor beta chains presented below share a single source sample, sequenced in a study of blood T cell repertoires in COVID-19. TCRdb's table, derived via immunoSEQ multiplex PCR, lists solely in-frame clones and lacks some. The sample lists tens of thousands of clones; about 82% were seen once. Specimen: peripheral blood. These receptor sequences come from a human donor in a cohort sampled during active COVID-19.

The CDR3, as DNA: TGTGCCAGCAGCTTAGGGGACAGCACCTTTAACTATGGCTACACCTTC. Translated, it gives CASSLGDSTFNYGYTF. This chain connects TRBV11-2 to TRBJ1-2; TRBD1 matches at 7 bases. With 1 base clipped from V and 1 base from J, the junction kept 6 bases outside the gene matches. Germline-derived CDR1 and CDR2 are SGHAT and FQNNGV. This CDR3 is built from 16 residues. Combining the CDR3 with reference TRBV11-2 and TRBJ1-2 gives the whole variable domain EAGVAQSPRYKIIEKRQSVAFWCNPISGHATLYWYQQILGQGPKLLIQFQNNGVVDDSQLPKDRFSAERLKGVDSTLKIQPAKLEDSAVYLCASSLGDSTFNYGYTFGSGTRLTVV.

This chain joins TRBV24-1 and TRBJ2-5; 16 bases match TRBD2. Germline V gene data show CDR1 as KGHDR and CDR2 as SFDVKD. J was trimmed by 5 bases and V by 8 bases; bases with no gene match: 16. The CDR3 totals 19 residues. CDR3 region: CATTGGGSLGLAGGETQYF. The CDR3 DNA sequence: TGTGCCACCACCGGAGGTGGGAGCCTGGGACTAGCGGGAGGGGAGACCCAGTACTTC.

A single count supports this clone. CDR3 coding DNA: TGTGCCAGCTCACAGTCCGGGACTAGCGGCACAGATACGCAGTATTTT. This translates into CASSQSGTSGTDTQYF. The chain links TRBV18 to TRBJ2-3; the match to TRBD2 covers 10 bases. This CDR3 is built from 16 residues. With 4 bases clipped from V and 1 base from J, the junction kept 5 bases outside the gene matches. Per germline, CDR1 KGHSH and CDR2 LQKENI.

The chain is built from TRBV18 and TRBJ2-5; 15 bases map to TRBD2. After removal of 3 bases from V and 5 bases from J, the junction contained 10 bases not matched to a gene. Germline loops: CDR1 KGHSH, CDR2 LQKENI. This CDR3 comprises 18 residues. The CDR3, as DNA: TGTGCCAGCTCACCCCTACCCGGACTAGCGGGGGGGCTGGAGACCCAGTACTTC. Its protein product is CASSPLPGLAGGLETQYF.

The chain joins TRBV5-1 to TRBJ2-5, with D tentatively TRBD2 (6 bases). The CDR3 is 14 amino acids. The germline V and J ends were trimmed by 3 bases and 5 bases, with 14 bases remaining between them. Looked up from germline, CDR1 is SGHRS and CDR2 is YFSETQ. The CDR3 DNA follows: TGCGCCAGCAGCTCCGGGACCGGAGGGGAGACCCAGTACTTC. It is translated as CASSSGTGGETQYF.